This record looks at one T cell receptor beta chain sequence and its context. Its antigen is unknown. A much larger clone sits a single nucleotide away, making a read error possible. These data belong to a study of molecular identifiers for immune sequencing clone quantification. Overall study results and limits: Highly expanded clone sizes could be underestimated through barcode sharing by identical TCR molecules.

Bulk TCR libraries used previously described methods and listed TCR primers. TCRdb reprocessed the PCR reads with MiXCR, giving one entry per CDR3 protein. Counted here are about 86,000 distinct CDR3 sequences, around 25% occurring once; the ten biggest clones make up approximately 0.78%. J was trimmed by 12 bases and V by 0 bases; bases with no gene match: 3. The V gene's germline CDR1 is SGDLS and CDR2 YYNGEE. The CDR3 length is 12 residues. The authors gated naive CD8 T cells as CD8+CD4-CCR7+CD45RA+ for sorting. The chain recombines TRBV9 with TRBJ2-3; 8 bases map to TRBD2. The specimen sequenced was naive CD8+ T cells from blood, with Jurkat cell RNA spiked in. Sample subset: FACS-sorted CD8+CD4-CCR7+CD45RA+ naive T cells. This sequence was found in a human donor in good health. Some libraries in this study had Jurkat cell RNA spiked in. CDR3 in DNA: TGTGCCAGCAGCGTAGCTGCGGGAGGTCAGTATTTT. This codes for CASSVAAGGQYF.